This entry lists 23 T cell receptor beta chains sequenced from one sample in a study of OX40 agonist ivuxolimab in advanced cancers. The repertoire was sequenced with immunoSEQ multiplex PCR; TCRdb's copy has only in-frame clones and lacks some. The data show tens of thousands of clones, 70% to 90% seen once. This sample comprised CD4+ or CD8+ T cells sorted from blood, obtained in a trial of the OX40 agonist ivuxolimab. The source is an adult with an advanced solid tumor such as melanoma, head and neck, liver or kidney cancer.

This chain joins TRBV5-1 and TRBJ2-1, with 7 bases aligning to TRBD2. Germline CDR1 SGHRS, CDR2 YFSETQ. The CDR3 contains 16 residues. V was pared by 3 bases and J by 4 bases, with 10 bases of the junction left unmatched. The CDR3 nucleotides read TGCGCCAGCAGCTCCGCTACTAGCGCAAGTTACAATGAGCAGTTCTTC. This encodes CASSSATSASYNEQFF.

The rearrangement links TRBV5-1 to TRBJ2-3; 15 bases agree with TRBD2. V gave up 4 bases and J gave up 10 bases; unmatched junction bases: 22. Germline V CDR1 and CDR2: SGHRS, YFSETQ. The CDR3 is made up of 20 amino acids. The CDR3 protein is CASSQNGITGTSGGNNAQYF. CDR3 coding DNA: TGCGCCAGCAGCCAAAATGGTATTACCGGGACTAGCGGGGGGAATAATGCGCAGTATTTT.

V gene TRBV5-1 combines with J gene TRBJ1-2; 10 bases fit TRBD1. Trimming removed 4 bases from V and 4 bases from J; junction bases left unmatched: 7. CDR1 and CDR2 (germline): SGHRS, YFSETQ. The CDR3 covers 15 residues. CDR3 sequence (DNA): TGCGCCAGCAGCGTTGGGACAGGGGATAGCTATGGCTACACCTTC. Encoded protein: CASSVGTGDSYGYTF.

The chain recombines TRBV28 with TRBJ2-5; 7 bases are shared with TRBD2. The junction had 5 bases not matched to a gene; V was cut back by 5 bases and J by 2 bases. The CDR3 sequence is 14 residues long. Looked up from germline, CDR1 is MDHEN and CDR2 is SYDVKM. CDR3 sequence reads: CASSPPGGQETQYF. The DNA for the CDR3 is TGTGCCAGCAGTCCCCCCGGGGGGCAAGAGACCCAGTACTTC.

This chain's CDR3 is CASSQTSSGGAVVYF. CDR3 nucleotides: TGTGCCAGCAGCCAGACGTCGTCAGGGGGCGCGGTGGTGTACTTC. The V gene is TRBV7-2, the J gene TRBJ2-7; 8 bases are shared with TRBD1. CDR1 and CDR2 from the germline V gene are SGHTA and FQGNSA. The CDR3 totals 15 residues. Trimming took 5 bases from V and 12 from J; bases not matched to a gene: 18.

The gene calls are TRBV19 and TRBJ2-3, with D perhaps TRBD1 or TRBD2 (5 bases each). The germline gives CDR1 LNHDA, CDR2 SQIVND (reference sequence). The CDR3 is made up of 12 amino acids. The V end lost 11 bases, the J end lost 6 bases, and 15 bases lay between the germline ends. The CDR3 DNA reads TGTGCCTCTGCGCCCGGGGCGGATACGCAGTATTTT. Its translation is CASAPGADTQYF.

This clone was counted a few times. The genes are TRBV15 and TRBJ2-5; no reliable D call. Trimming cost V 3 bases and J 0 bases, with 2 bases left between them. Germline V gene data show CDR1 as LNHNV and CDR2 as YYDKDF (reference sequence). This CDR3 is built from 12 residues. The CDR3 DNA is TGTGCCACCAGCAGGTACCAAGAGACCCAGTACTTC. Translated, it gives CATSRYQETQYF.

The CDR3: CASSQRGGRAEAFF. In nucleotides, the CDR3 is TGCGCCAGCAGCCAGAGAGGAGGGAGAGCTGAAGCTTTCTTT. The rearrangement uses TRBV4-3 and TRBJ1-1; D gene ambiguous. Germline V gives CDR1 LGHNA, CDR2 YSLEER. CDR3 length: 14 amino acids. Trimming took off 3 bases at V and 6 bases at J, with 14 bases between the two ends.

The CDR3 spells CASSDARGEKLFF. The CDR3 DNA is TGTGCCAGCAGCGACGCGCGTGGGGAAAAACTGTTTTTT. The chain has TRBV5-6 and TRBJ1-4, with no clear D. CDR3 size: 13 residues. V was pared by 4 bases and J by 8 bases, with 12 bases between. Germline V gene data show CDR1 as SGHDT and CDR2 as YYEEEE.

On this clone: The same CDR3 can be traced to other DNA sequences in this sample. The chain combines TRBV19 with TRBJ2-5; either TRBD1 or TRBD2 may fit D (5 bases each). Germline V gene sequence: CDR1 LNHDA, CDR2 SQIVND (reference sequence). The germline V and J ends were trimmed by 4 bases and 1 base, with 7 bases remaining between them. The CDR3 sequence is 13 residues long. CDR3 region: CASSTGSQETQYF. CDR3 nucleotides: TGTGCCAGTAGTACAGGGAGCCAAGAGACCCAGTACTTC.

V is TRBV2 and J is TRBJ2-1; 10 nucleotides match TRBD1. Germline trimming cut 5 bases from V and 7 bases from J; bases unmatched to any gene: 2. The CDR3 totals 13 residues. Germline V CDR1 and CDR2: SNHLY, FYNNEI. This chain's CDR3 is CASSRDRGNEQFF. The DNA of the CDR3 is TGTGCCAGCAGTCGGGACAGGGGTAATGAGCAGTTCTTC.

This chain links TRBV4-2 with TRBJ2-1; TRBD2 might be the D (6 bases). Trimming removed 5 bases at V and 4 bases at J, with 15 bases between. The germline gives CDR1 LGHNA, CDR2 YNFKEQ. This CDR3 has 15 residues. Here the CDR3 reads CASSGAGGWYNEQFF. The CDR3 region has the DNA TGTGCCAGCAGCGGCGCTGGGGGGTGGTACAATGAGCAGTTCTTC.

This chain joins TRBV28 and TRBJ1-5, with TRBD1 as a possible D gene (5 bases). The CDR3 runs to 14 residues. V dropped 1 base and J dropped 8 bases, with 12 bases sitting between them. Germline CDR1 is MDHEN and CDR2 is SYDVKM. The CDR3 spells CASSLSRGYEPQHF. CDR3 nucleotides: TGTGCCAGCAGTTTATCACGGGGCTATGAGCCCCAGCATTTT.

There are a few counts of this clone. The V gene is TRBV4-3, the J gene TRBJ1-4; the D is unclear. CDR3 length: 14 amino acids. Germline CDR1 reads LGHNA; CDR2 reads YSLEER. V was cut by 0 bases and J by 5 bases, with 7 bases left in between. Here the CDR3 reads CASSQEPRNEKLFF. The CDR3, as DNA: TGCGCCAGCAGCCAAGAACCTAGAAATGAAAAACTGTTTTTT.

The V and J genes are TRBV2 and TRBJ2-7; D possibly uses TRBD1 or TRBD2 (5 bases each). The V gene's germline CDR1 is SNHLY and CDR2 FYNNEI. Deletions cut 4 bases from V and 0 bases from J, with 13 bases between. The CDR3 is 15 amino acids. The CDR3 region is CASSGWDQSSYEQYF. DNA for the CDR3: TGTGCCAGCAGTGGGTGGGACCAAAGCTCCTACGAGCAGTACTTC.

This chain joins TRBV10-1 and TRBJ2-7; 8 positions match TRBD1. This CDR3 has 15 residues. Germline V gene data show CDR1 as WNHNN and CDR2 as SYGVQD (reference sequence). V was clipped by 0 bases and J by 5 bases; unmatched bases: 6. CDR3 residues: CASSESRTGLHEQYF. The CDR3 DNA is TGCGCCAGCAGTGAGTCAAGGACAGGGCTGCACGAGCAGTACTTC.

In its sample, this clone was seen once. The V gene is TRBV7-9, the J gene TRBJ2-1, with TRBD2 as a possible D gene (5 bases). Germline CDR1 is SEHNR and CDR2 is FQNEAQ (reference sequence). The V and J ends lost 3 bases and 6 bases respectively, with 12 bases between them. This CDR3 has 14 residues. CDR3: CASSLGRGSNEQFF. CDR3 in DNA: TGTGCCAGCAGCTTGGGCCGGGGTAGCAATGAGCAGTTCTTC. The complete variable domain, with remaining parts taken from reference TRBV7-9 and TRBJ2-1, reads DTGVSQNPRHKITKRGQNVTFRCDPISEHNRLYWYRQTLGQGPEFLTYFQNEAQLEKSRLLSDRFSAERPKGSFSTLEIQRTEQGDSAMYLCASSLGRGSNEQFFGPGTRLTVL.

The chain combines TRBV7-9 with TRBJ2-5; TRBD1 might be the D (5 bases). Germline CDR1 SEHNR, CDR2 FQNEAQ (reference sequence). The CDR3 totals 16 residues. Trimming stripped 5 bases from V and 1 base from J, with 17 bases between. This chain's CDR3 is CASSPLTRQPQETQYF. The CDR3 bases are TGTGCCAGCAGCCCACTAACCCGACAGCCCCAAGAGACCCAGTACTTC.

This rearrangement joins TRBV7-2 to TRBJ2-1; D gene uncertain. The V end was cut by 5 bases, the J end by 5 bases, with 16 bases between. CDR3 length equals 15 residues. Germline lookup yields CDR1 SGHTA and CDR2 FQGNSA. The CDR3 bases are TGTGCCAGCAGCCTTGACCCCGTGCGCAACAATGAGCAGTTCTTC. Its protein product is CASSLDPVRNNEQFF.

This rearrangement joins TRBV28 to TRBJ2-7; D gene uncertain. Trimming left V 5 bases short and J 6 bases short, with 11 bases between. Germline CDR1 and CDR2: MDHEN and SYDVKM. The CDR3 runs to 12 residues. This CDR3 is CASSPRWGEQYF. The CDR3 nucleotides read TGTGCCAGCAGTCCTCGGTGGGGCGAGCAGTACTTC.

CDR3 residues: CASSLALAGWADTQYF. Written as DNA, the CDR3 is TGTGCCAGCAGCTTAGCGCTAGCGGGGTGGGCAGATACGCAGTATTTT. This chain links TRBV7-9 with TRBJ2-3, with 9 nucleotides matching TRBD2. CDR1 is SEHNR, CDR2 FQNEAQ, per germline (reference sequence). J was trimmed by 4 bases and V by 0 bases; bases with no gene match: 5. This CDR3 comprises 16 residues.

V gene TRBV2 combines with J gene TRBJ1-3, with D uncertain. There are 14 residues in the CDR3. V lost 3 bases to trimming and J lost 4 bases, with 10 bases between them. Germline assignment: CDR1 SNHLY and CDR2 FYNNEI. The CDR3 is CASSESGPGNTIYF. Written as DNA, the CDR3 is TGTGCCAGCAGTGAGAGCGGACCCGGAAACACCATATATTTT.

CDR3 DNA: TGTGCCAGCAGTGAAATCGGAGCGGGGGTAGAGACCCAGTACTTC. Translated, it gives CASSEIGAGVETQYF. The chain uses TRBV25-1 and TRBJ2-5, with 8 nucleotides matching TRBD2. This CDR3 has 15 residues. In germline, CDR1 is MGHDK, CDR2 SYGVNS. Trimming cost V 2 bases and J 4 bases; bases outside gene matches: 6.